The 14 T cell receptor beta chains given below trace back to one sample, sequenced in a study of metastatic and nonmetastatic thyroid tumors. TCRdb re-called the PCR reads via MiXCR. The table includes 14,000 to 15,000 clones, roughly 25% detected once. No treatment of any kind had been given to any patient before thyroid surgery. Sequencing was carried out using tumor tissue. These receptors were obtained from a female donor with papillary thyroid cancer or a benign thyroid nodule (not recorded which). Some clones in this sample may be carry-over from other donors' samples.

There are many counts of this clone. The CDR3 protein is CSVEVGEKLFF. The CDR3 nucleotides read TGCAGCGTTGAAGTCGGTGAAAAACTGTTTTTT. The chain carries TRBV29-1 and TRBJ1-4, with D unclear. V gave up 1 base and J gave up 7 bases, with 4 bases separating them. CDR1 is SQVTM, CDR2 ANQGSEA, per germline. The CDR3 spans 11 residues.

This clone appeared many times. The sample has other DNA sequences that encode this CDR3 too. V gene TRBV29-1 combines with J gene TRBJ2-3; weak D call: TRBD1 (6 bases). The V end was cut by 7 bases, the J end by 3 bases, with 26 bases between. Germline lookup yields CDR1 SQVTM and CDR2 ANQGSEA. The CDR3 is made up of 17 amino acids. The CDR3 bases are TGCAGCGCTAGAACAGGGTTCGAGTCATCAAGGACAGATACGCAGTATTTT. This codes for CSARTGFESSRTDTQYF.

V usage is TRBV5-1 and J usage is TRBJ2-4; 11 bases are a match to TRBD2. The length of the CDR3 is 17 residues. V shed 2 bases and J 9 bases; nucleotides not matched to a gene: 13. Germline assignment: CDR1 SGHRS and CDR2 YFSETQ. This CDR3 is CASSFVAGGNSMGIQYF. CDR3 nucleotide sequence: TGCGCCAGCAGCTTCGTAGCGGGAGGGAATTCGATGGGCATTCAGTACTTC.

This clone was observed at least ten times. The V call is TRBV11-1, the J call TRBJ2-1; 10 bases are a match to TRBD2. V lost 2 bases and J lost 7; bases outside the gene matches: 2. Germline CDR1 and CDR2: SGHAT and FQDESV (reference sequence). The CDR3 is made up of 14 amino acids. CDR3 nucleotides: TGTGCCAGCAGCTTACTAGCGGGAGAAAATGAGCAGTTCTTC. As protein: CASSLLAGENEQFF.

This clone is labeled medium-sized (0.01 to 0.1%). The chain links TRBV25-1 to TRBJ1-6; D unresolved. This CDR3 is 16 amino acids long. The germline CDR1 and CDR2 sequences are MGHDK and SYGVNS. Trimming took 1 base from V and 7 from J, leaving 14 bases between them. This CDR3 reads CASSELWAGKNSPLHF. The CDR3 region has the DNA TGTGCCAGCAGTGAATTATGGGCAGGAAAAAATTCACCCCTCCACTTT. Using reference TRBV25-1 and TRBJ1-6 for the parts outside the CDR3, the full variable domain is EADIYQTPRYLVIGTGKKITLECSQTMGHDKMYWYQQDPGMELHLIHYSYGVNSTEKGDLSSESTVSRIRTEHFPLTLESARPSHTSQYLCASSELWAGKNSPLHFGNGTRLTVT.

The chain is built from TRBV20-1 and TRBJ2-6, with a tentative D call TRBD1 (5 bases). Trimming pared 5 bases from V and 2 bases from J, leaving 13 bases between. CDR1 is DFQATT, CDR2 SNEGSKA, per germline (reference sequence). This CDR3 contains 15 residues. CDR3 nucleotides: TGCAGTGCTGAGCCCGCCAGGGCTGGGGCCAACGTCCTGACTTTC. Translated: CSAEPARAGANVLTF.

The chain couples TRBV20-1 to TRBJ2-1; 8 bases line up with TRBD1. CDR1 DFQATT and CDR2 SNEGSKA come from the germline V gene (reference sequence). This CDR3 spans 13 amino acids. The junction had 5 bases not matched to a gene; V was cut back by 4 bases and J by 6 bases. CDR3 protein: CSAKGQVPNEQFF. The CDR3 nucleotides read TGCAGTGCTAAGGGACAGGTACCCAATGAGCAGTTCTTC.

This clone is medium-sized by share. The chain links TRBV24-1 to TRBJ2-5, with D possibly matching TRBD2 (5 bases). The CDR3 sequence is 11 residues long. Germline values: CDR1 KGHDR, CDR2 SFDVKD. V gave up 3 bases and J gave up 7 bases, with 5 bases separating them. This CDR3 reads CATSDAGTQYF. The CDR3, as DNA: TGTGCCACCAGTGATGCGGGGACCCAGTACTTC.

In this sample, this clone turned up many times. This chain links TRBV29-1 with TRBJ2-5, with a tentative D call TRBD2 (5 bases). V lost 0 bases to trimming and J lost 9 bases, with 11 bases between them. This CDR3 comprises 12 residues. The germline gives CDR1 SQVTM, CDR2 ANQGSEA. The CDR3 DNA is TGCAGCGTTGAAGATAAGTTGAGGGCCCAGTACTTC. Its protein product is CSVEDKLRAQYF.

This clone was seen at least ten times. The chain combines TRBV7-9 with TRBJ1-2; no definite D call. V lost 1 base, J lost 6 bases, and 9 bases lay in between. CDR3 length equals 13 residues. Germline CDR1 SEHNR, CDR2 FQNEAQ (reference sequence). The CDR3 DNA follows: TGTGCCAGCAGCTTAGGAGGGAACCATGGCTACACCTTC. It encodes CASSLGGNHGYTF.

By share, this clone ranks as medium-sized. This sequence joins TRBV6-5 and TRBJ1-1; D is undetermined. The CDR3 runs 14 residues. Germline CDR1 and CDR2: MNHEY and SVGAGI. V lost 3 bases to trimming and J lost 4 bases, with 12 bases between them. CDR3 DNA: TGTGCCAGCAGTTATGACGGAAGAGGCACTGAAGCTTTCTTT. This translates into CASSYDGRGTEAFF.

Many counts were recorded for this clone. The V call is TRBV20-1, the J call TRBJ2-7, with a possible D match to TRBD1 (6 bases). Germline CDR1 DFQATT, CDR2 SNEGSKA (reference sequence). The V gene lost 6 bases and the J gene lost 4 bases, with 19 bases spanning the gap. The CDR3 totals 14 residues. CDR3 sequence (DNA): TGCAGTGCCCCCGGGACAAAGGGCCTATACGAGCAGTACTTC. Its translation: CSAPGTKGLYEQYF.

In this sample, this clone turned up once. This chain links TRBV7-3 with TRBJ2-1; 10 positions agree with TRBD2. After removal of 1 base from V and 4 bases from J, the junction contained 4 bases not matched to a gene. Germline V gene lookup returns CDR1 SGHTA and CDR2 FQGTGA. This CDR3 contains 16 residues. CDR3 protein: CASSLIRTSGYNEQFF. CDR3 DNA sequence: TGTGCCAGCAGCTTAATAAGGACTAGCGGTTACAATGAGCAGTTCTTC. Drawing the rest from reference TRBV7-3 and TRBJ2-1, the complete variable domain is GAGVSQTPSNKVTEKGKYVELRCDPISGHTALYWYRQSLGQGPEFLIYFQGTGAADDSGLPNDRFFAVRPEGSVSTLKIQRTERGDSAVYLCASSLIRTSGYNEQFFGPGTRLTVL.

This clone showed up many times. A much larger clone lies a single base off, so this may be a read error. V is TRBV2 and J is TRBJ2-3, with 14 bases that match TRBD2. Germline CDR1 is SNHLY and CDR2 is FYNNEI. CDR3 size: 17 residues. The CDR3 nucleotides are TGTGCCAGCAGTGGTCGGACTAGCGGGAGGAGGAAAGATACGCAGTGTTTT. It translates to CASSGRTSGRRKDTQCF. Looking up the rest from reference TRBV2 and TRBJ2-3 gives the full variable domain: EPEVTQTPSHQVTQMGQEVILRCVPISNHLYFYWYRQILGQKVEFLVSFYNNEISEKSEIFDDQFSVERPDGSNFTLKIRSTKLEDSAMYFCASSGRTSGRRKDTQCFGPGTRLTVL.